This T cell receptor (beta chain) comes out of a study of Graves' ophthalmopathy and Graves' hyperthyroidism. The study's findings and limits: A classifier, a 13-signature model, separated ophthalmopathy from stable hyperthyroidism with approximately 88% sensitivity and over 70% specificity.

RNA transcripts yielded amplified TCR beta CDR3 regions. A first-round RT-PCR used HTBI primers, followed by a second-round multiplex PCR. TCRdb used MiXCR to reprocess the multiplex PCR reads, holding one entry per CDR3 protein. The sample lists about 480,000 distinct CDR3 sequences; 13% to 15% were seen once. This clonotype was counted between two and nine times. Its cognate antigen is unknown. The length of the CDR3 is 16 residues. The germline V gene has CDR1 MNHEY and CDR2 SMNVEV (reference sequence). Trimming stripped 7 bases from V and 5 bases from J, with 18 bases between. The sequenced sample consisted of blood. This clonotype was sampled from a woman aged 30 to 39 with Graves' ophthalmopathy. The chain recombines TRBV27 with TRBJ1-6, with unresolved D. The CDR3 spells CASTPPEVGDNSPLHF. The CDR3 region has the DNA TGTGCCAGCACCCCCCCGGAGGTTGGGGATAATTCACCCCTCCACTTT.